Presented here are 12 T cell receptor beta chains from one specimen sequenced in a study of metastatic and nonmetastatic thyroid tumors. Among the patients, none had received any treatment before thyroid surgery. TCRdb recomputed clones from the PCR reads via MiXCR. The table includes tens of thousands of clones, 20% detected once. Sequencing input: blood. The receptors here all came from a female donor with papillary thyroid cancer or a benign thyroid nodule (not recorded which). Some clones in this sample may be carry-over from other donors' samples.

With respect to this clone: A read error may explain this, as a much larger clone is one base away. The V call is TRBV7-9, the J call TRBJ1-1; D gene ambiguous. Germline V gene sequence: CDR1 SEHNR, CDR2 FQNEAQ (reference sequence). The CDR3 is 12 amino acids. The CDR3 DNA reads as TGTGCCAGCAACTTAAGAGGGTTCGAAGCTTTCTTT. It translates to CASNLRGFEAFF.

Regarding this clone: A much bigger clone sits one base away, suggesting this may be a read error. Different DNA sequences within this sample yield the same CDR3. V usage is TRBV2 and J usage is TRBJ1-5; D is uncertain. Trimming took off 3 bases at V and 6 bases at J, with 12 bases between the two ends. The V gene's germline CDR1 is SNHLY and CDR2 FYNNEI. The CDR3 loop spans 14 amino acids. The CDR3 spells CASSDLTEGQPQHF. The CDR3 DNA reads as TGTGCCAGCAGTGACCTTACTGAGGGTCAGCCCCAGCATTTT.

This clone was counted many times. The chain combines TRBV6-5 with TRBJ1-2, with D uncertain. Germline values: CDR1 MNHEY, CDR2 SVGAGI. The CDR3 contains 12 residues. The ends were cut back, 0 bases at V and 8 bases at J, with 7 bases in the middle. The CDR3 here is CASSYSRQGYTF. Written as DNA, the CDR3 is TGTGCCAGCAGTTACTCGCGGCAAGGCTACACCTTC.

Comments on this clone: The germline gene is not matched at one end of the junction; a read error may be the cause. V gene TRBV20-1 combines with J gene TRBJ1-1; D not resolved. Germline CDR1 DFQATT, CDR2 SNEGSKA (reference sequence). This CDR3 region has 14 residues. The CDR3 protein is CSEKLCIMNTEALF. CDR3 DNA: TGCAGCGAGAAACTCTGTATCATGAACACTGAAGCTTTATTT.

This clone was detected ten times or more. The chain links TRBV28 to TRBJ1-3, with D maybe TRBD1 (6 bases). Germline V CDR1 and CDR2: MDHEN, SYDVKM. The CDR3 has 14 residues. The V end lost 8 bases, the J end lost 1 base, and 12 bases lay between the germline ends. CDR3 amino acids: CASLWGQSGNTIYF. DNA for the CDR3: TGTGCCAGCCTCTGGGGACAATCTGGAAACACCATATATTTT.

V usage is TRBV5-6 and J usage is TRBJ1-2, with TRBD1 matching 12 bases. The ends lost 0 bases at V and 9 bases at J; junction bases unmatched: 6. The CDR3 totals 15 residues. Looked up from germline, CDR1 is SGHDT and CDR2 is YYEEEE. CDR3 in amino acids: CASSLVSGTGGRYTF. In DNA form, the CDR3 reads TGTGCCAGCAGCTTGGTCTCCGGGACAGGGGGCCGCTACACCTTC.

The rearrangement links TRBV30 to TRBJ1-2; D unclear. CDR3 length: 13 residues. Germline-derived CDR1 and CDR2 are GTSNPN and SVGIG (reference sequence). V lost 0 bases, J lost 2 bases, and 7 bases lay in between. The CDR3 is CAWSVKNNYGYTF. For the CDR3, the DNA is TGTGCCTGGAGTGTCAAGAACAACTATGGCTACACCTTC.

This clone was picked up many times. The chain joins TRBV19 to TRBJ2-4, with 12 bases lining up with TRBD2. The CDR3 runs to 17 residues. CDR1 is LNHDA and CDR2 is SQIVND in the germline V gene (reference sequence). V dropped 8 bases and J dropped 2; count of bases not matched to a gene: 10. The chain's CDR3 is CASPGLAGFDSKNIQYF. The CDR3 bases are TGTGCCAGTCCGGGACTAGCGGGTTTCGATTCCAAAAACATTCAGTACTTC.

This clone has at least ten counts. The chain is built from TRBV30 and TRBJ2-1, with 13 bases matching TRBD2. The germline gives CDR1 GTSNPN, CDR2 SVGIG (reference sequence). Trimming took 4 bases from V and 8 from J; bases not matched to a gene: 17. CDR3 length: 18 amino acids. The CDR3 nucleotides read TGTGCCTGGACTAGAGGTAGGACTAGCGGGAGACTTGTGGATGAGCAGTTCTTC. Protein: CAWTRGRTSGRLVDEQFF.

This clone was observed many times. The rearrangement uses TRBV6-1 and TRBJ1-2; maybe TRBD1 (5 bases). Trimming removed 6 bases at V and 6 bases at J, with 17 bases between. Germline assignment: CDR1 MNHNS and CDR2 SASEGT. The CDR3 contains 14 residues. The CDR3 sequence is CASRPGTAGDGYTF. As DNA, the CDR3 is TGTGCCAGCAGACCTGGGACCGCGGGGGATGGCTACACCTTC.

This clone occurred many times. The V and J genes are TRBV7-9 and TRBJ2-1; D gene unclear. The CDR3 is 11 residues long. CDR1 is SEHNR and CDR2 is FQNEAQ in the germline V gene (reference sequence). Trimming took off 1 base at V and 9 bases at J, with 4 bases between the two ends. CDR3 nucleotides: TGTGCCAGCAGCTTAGATCTTGAGCAGTTCTTC. Its translation is CASSLDLEQFF.

This clone was recorded many times. The chain couples TRBV5-1 to TRBJ2-1; 7 bases are a match to TRBD2. V shed 4 bases, J shed 2 bases, and the junction held 6 bases outside the gene matches. The length of the CDR3 is 15 residues. In germline, CDR1 is SGHRS, CDR2 YFSETQ. The CDR3 reads CASSVTGTTYNEQFF. The CDR3 DNA follows: TGCGCCAGCAGCGTTACCGGGACTACCTACAATGAGCAGTTCTTC.